Presented here are 30 T cell receptor beta chains from one specimen sequenced in a study of chemoradiotherapy in HPV16-positive cancers. Produced via immunoSEQ multiplex PCR; TCRdb's table is partial and in-frame only. The sample shows 9,500 to 15,000 clones, 81% of them seen only once. The biological material was taken from a patient who underwent chemoradiotherapy. All receptors derive from a human donor with HPV-associated anogenital cancer.

This chain uses TRBV15 with TRBJ1-4, with D unresolved. The CDR3 consists of 15 residues. Germline V gives CDR1 LNHNV, CDR2 YYDKDF (reference sequence). Trimming stripped 0 bases from V and 0 bases from J, with 5 bases between. CDR3 in DNA: TGTGCCACCAGCAGAGACAGATCAACTAATGAAAAACTGTTTTTT. It encodes CATSRDRSTNEKLFF.

The chain combines TRBV6-1 with TRBJ2-7; D is uncertain. Between the trimmed V and J ends, which lost 7 bases and 0 bases, there was a span of 1 base. Germline lookup yields CDR1 MNHNS and CDR2 SASEGT. This CDR3 is 10 amino acids long. CDR3 in amino acids: CASNSYEQYF. CDR3 in DNA: TGTGCCAGCAACTCCTACGAGCAGTACTTC.

The chain links TRBV5-1 to TRBJ1-2, with D unclear. Trimming stripped 7 bases from V and 8 bases from J, with 12 bases between. The CDR3 has 11 amino acids. The V gene's germline CDR1 is SGHRS and CDR2 YFSETQ. CDR3 sequence: CASSPGWGYTF. The CDR3 bases are TGCGCCAGCTCCCCAGGATGGGGCTACACCTTC.

The chain recombines TRBV5-1 with TRBJ2-1; D ambiguous. There are 15 residues in the CDR3. V was pared by 2 bases and J by 10 bases, with 19 bases between. In germline, CDR1 is SGHRS, CDR2 YFSETQ. CDR3 sequence (DNA): TGCGCCAGCAGCTTCGGGTCAGGTATTCTTGGGGAGCAGTTCTTC. Translated, it gives CASSFGSGILGEQFF.

The chain is built from TRBV7-2 and TRBJ1-5; no clear D. The CDR3 has 14 residues. V lost 6 bases and J 3 bases, leaving 12 bases between the germline ends. Germline V gene sequence: CDR1 SGHTA, CDR2 FQGNSA. Here the CDR3 DNA reads TGTGCCAGCAGTTCGGACGAGACCAATCAGCCCCAGCATTTT. It is translated as CASSSDETNQPQHF.

The V gene is TRBV5-8, the J gene TRBJ2-3, with a possible D match to TRBD2 (6 bases). Germline V CDR1 and CDR2: SGHTS, YDEGEE. This CDR3 has 15 amino acids. The V and J ends lost 1 base and 0 bases respectively, with 9 bases between them. The CDR3 coding sequence is TGTGCCAGCAGCTTGCGGGGGATTAGCACAGATACGCAGTATTTT. This gives the protein CASSLRGISTDTQYF.

The CDR3 sequence is CASSFRLNNEQFF. As DNA, the CDR3 is TGTGCCAGCAGCTTTAGGCTTAACAATGAGCAGTTCTTC. J is TRBJ2-1 and V is TRBV7-6; no clear D. Germline V gene sequence: CDR1 SGHVS, CDR2 FNYEAQ. The CDR3 covers 13 residues. V lost 3 bases to trimming and J lost 5 bases, with 8 bases between them.

The J gene is TRBJ1-2, the V gene TRBV2; no clear D gene. Trimming took 3 bases from V and 13 from J, leaving 18 bases between them. Per germline, CDR1 SNHLY and CDR2 FYNNEI. The CDR3 spans 13 residues. In DNA form, the CDR3 reads TGTGCCAGCAGTGAGGGTTGGGGTCGGGTGGTCACCTTC. It specifies CASSEGWGRVVTF.

The gene calls are TRBV7-9 and TRBJ1-6; 7 bases align to TRBD1. V was pared by 5 bases and J by 8 bases, with 6 bases of the junction left unmatched. The length of the CDR3 is 14 residues. From germline, CDR1 is SEHNR and CDR2 FQNEAQ (reference sequence). CDR3 residues: CASSTRQGDSPLHF. CDR3 DNA sequence: TGTGCCAGCAGCACCCGACAGGGAGATTCACCCCTCCACTTT.

V and J are TRBV6-5 and TRBJ1-2, with D unresolved. Trimming left V 2 bases short and J 1 base short, with 2 bases between. Germline V gives CDR1 MNHEY, CDR2 SVGAGI. The CDR3 totals 12 residues. CDR3 coding DNA: TGTGCCAGCAGTTACAATAACTATGGCTACACCTTC. It specifies CASSYNNYGYTF.

As DNA, the CDR3 is TGCGCCAGCAGCTTGGCCCGGTACAATGAGCAGTTCTTC. Its protein is CASSLARYNEQFF. The gene calls are TRBV5-1 and TRBJ2-1; D call uncertain. Trimming shortened V by 0 bases and J by 4 bases, and 5 bases separated the two germline ends. This CDR3 comprises 13 residues. Germline CDR1 reads SGHRS; CDR2 reads YFSETQ.

The rearrangement uses TRBV18 and TRBJ1-1; D unclear. There are 15 residues in the CDR3. The V gene's germline CDR1 is KGHSH and CDR2 LQKENI. Trimming left V 3 bases short and J 1 base short, with 12 bases between. This CDR3 is CASSPSRIGNTEAFF. The CDR3 DNA follows: TGTGCCAGCTCACCGTCCCGCATCGGGAACACTGAAGCTTTCTTT. The entire variable domain, with the rest obtained from reference TRBV18 and TRBJ1-1, is as follows: NAGVMQNPRHLVRRRGQEARLRCSPMKGHSHVYWYRQLPEEGLKFMVYLQKENIIDESGMPKERFSAEFPKEGPSILRIQQVVRGDSAAYFCASSPSRIGNTEAFFGQGTRLTVV.

The CDR3 sequence is CASSAGTSVYSDTDTQYF. CDR3 DNA: TGTGCCAGCAGCGCCGGGACTAGCGTTTATTCCGACACAGATACGCAGTATTTT. The chain couples TRBV7-3 to TRBJ2-3; 10 nucleotides line up with TRBD2. The CDR3 has 18 residues. With V trimmed by 5 bases and J by 2 bases, 13 bases remained unmatched. Germline loops: CDR1 SGHTA, CDR2 FQGTGA. The full variable domain, in which reference TRBV7-3 and TRBJ2-3 provide the parts outside the CDR3, is GAGVSQTPSNKVTEKGKYVELRCDPISGHTALYWYRQSLGQGPEFLIYFQGTGAADDSGLPNDRFFAVRPEGSVSTLKIQRTERGDSAVYLCASSAGTSVYSDTDTQYFGPGTRLTVL.

The chain couples TRBV28 to TRBJ2-1, with 11 bases that match TRBD1. Germline lookup yields CDR1 MDHEN and CDR2 SYDVKM. The CDR3 is 14 residues long. The V gene end was trimmed by 4 bases and the J gene end by 8 bases; junction bases not matched to a gene: 4. CDR3 sequence reads: CASSSGTGGHEQFF. The CDR3 DNA is TGTGCCAGCAGTTCAGGGACAGGGGGGCATGAGCAGTTCTTC.

J is TRBJ1-3 and V is TRBV30; D unresolved. The germline CDR1 and CDR2 sequences are GTSNPN and SVGIG (reference sequence). The CDR3 contains 16 residues. Trimming removed 1 base at V and 0 bases at J, with 13 bases between. CDR3 DNA: TGTGCCTGGAGTGCTGACCGGACGAGCTCTGGAAACACCATATATTTT. Its translation is CAWSADRTSSGNTIYF.

This sequence joins TRBV14 and TRBJ2-3, with D possibly matching TRBD2 (5 bases). Germline V lookup: CDR1 SGHDN, CDR2 FVKESK. The CDR3 contains 19 residues. Trimming left V 0 bases short and J 5 bases short, with 24 bases between. CDR3 amino acids: CASSQDSFSSAGREDTQYF. For the CDR3, the DNA is TGTGCCAGCAGCCAAGATTCCTTTTCCTCCGCGGGCCGGGAAGATACGCAGTATTTT.

The chain couples TRBV9 to TRBJ1-2; D unresolved. Trimming shortened V by 0 bases and J by 4 bases, and 10 bases separated the two germline ends. The CDR3 extends over 14 amino acids. Germline loops: CDR1 SGDLS, CDR2 YYNGEE. CDR3 region: CASSVEALGYGYTF. The CDR3 DNA reads TGTGCCAGCAGCGTAGAGGCCCTTGGCTATGGCTACACCTTC.

This chain links TRBV18 with TRBJ1-1; 8 positions match TRBD1. CDR1 is KGHSH, CDR2 LQKENI, per germline. After removal of 3 bases from V and 4 bases from J, the junction contained 10 bases not matched to a gene. The CDR3 is 16 amino acids. This CDR3 is CASSPTGEGLGTEAFF. The CDR3 nucleotides read TGTGCCAGCTCACCGACAGGGGAGGGACTAGGCACTGAAGCTTTCTTT.

V is TRBV25-1 and J is TRBJ2-1; D is undetermined. CDR1 and CDR2 (germline): MGHDK, SYGVNS. The CDR3 length is 11 residues. With 10 bases removed from V and 5 bases from J, the gap between germline ends came to 9 bases. CDR3: CATYRNNEQFF. For the CDR3, the DNA is TGTGCCACTTACCGGAACAATGAGCAGTTCTTC.

The rearrangement uses TRBV11-2 and TRBJ2-7; D is possibly TRBD1 (6 bases). Germline V lookup: CDR1 SGHAT, CDR2 FQNNGV. Trimming pared 6 bases from V and 8 bases from J, leaving 23 bases between. This CDR3 has 15 amino acids. The chain's CDR3 is CASSLNRATPGQQYF. In DNA, the CDR3 is TGTGCCAGCAGTCTAAACAGGGCCACTCCTGGGCAGCAGTACTTC.

CDR3 DNA sequence: TGCGCCAGCAGACAAGCCTCGACAGGGACCACAGATACGCAGTATTTT. This translates into CASRQASTGTTDTQYF. This chain joins TRBV5-1 and TRBJ2-3; 7 positions agree with TRBD1. The CDR3 is made up of 16 amino acids. The J segment lost 2 bases and the V segment lost 5 bases, leaving 11 bases of the junction unmatched. Germline V CDR1 and CDR2: SGHRS, YFSETQ.

The V call is TRBV2, the J call TRBJ1-1; TRBD1 agrees at 7 bases. Germline trimming cut 6 bases from V and 3 bases from J; bases unmatched to any gene: 7. The length of the CDR3 is 14 residues. Germline values: CDR1 SNHLY, CDR2 FYNNEI. In DNA form, the CDR3 reads TGTGCCAGCAGATTGACAGGGTATGACACTGAAGCTTTCTTT. It encodes CASRLTGYDTEAFF.

Here the CDR3 DNA reads TGTGCCAGCAGCCAGACCCCGGGGGATGAAAAACTGTTTTTT. It specifies CASSQTPGDEKLFF. The chain is built from TRBV5-4 and TRBJ1-4; possibly TRBD1 for D (5 bases). Germline V CDR1 and CDR2: SGHNT, YYREEE (reference sequence). Trimming took off 4 bases at V and 6 bases at J, with 13 bases between the two ends. The CDR3 runs to 14 residues.

This rearrangement joins TRBV11-2 to TRBJ2-1; 8 bases are shared with TRBD2. The V and J ends lost 1 base and 4 bases, in that order; junction bases with no gene match: 3. Germline assignment: CDR1 SGHAT and CDR2 FQNNGV. CDR3 length: 15 amino acids. The CDR3 DNA reads as TGTGCCAGCAGCTTAGGGGCGGGGGGTTACAATGAGCAGTTCTTC. Encoded protein: CASSLGAGGYNEQFF. The variable domain in full, completed from reference TRBV11-2 and TRBJ2-1, reads EAGVAQSPRYKIIEKRQSVAFWCNPISGHATLYWYQQILGQGPKLLIQFQNNGVVDDSQLPKDRFSAERLKGVDSTLKIQPAKLEDSAVYLCASSLGAGGYNEQFFGPGTRLTVL.

V usage is TRBV9 and J usage is TRBJ1-2; D is ambiguous. Trimming left V 3 bases short and J 5 bases short, with 17 bases between. Germline CDR1 reads SGDLS; CDR2 reads YYNGEE. The CDR3 is 15 residues long. CDR3 in DNA: TGTGCCAGCAGCGGGGATTTCGAACAGATATATGGCTACACCTTC. Amino acids: CASSGDFEQIYGYTF.

The chain recombines TRBV11-3 with TRBJ2-3; D is unclear. Germline CDR1 reads SGHNT; CDR2 reads YENEEA. This CDR3 region has 13 residues. Trimming took 5 bases from V and 1 from J, leaving 7 bases between them. This CDR3 is CASSPYGTDTQYF. CDR3 DNA sequence: TGTGCCAGCAGCCCCTACGGCACAGATACGCAGTATTTT. The full variable domain, rest sourced from reference TRBV11-3 and TRBJ2-3, is EAGVVQSPRYKIIEKKQPVAFWCNPISGHNTLYWYLQNLGQGPELLIRYENEEAVDDSQLPKDRFSAERLKGVDSTLKIQPAELGDSAVYLCASSPYGTDTQYFGPGTRLTVL.

The rearrangement joins TRBV4-2 to TRBJ2-2; 15 nucleotides agree with TRBD2. Germline-derived CDR1 and CDR2 are LGHNA and YNFKEQ. CDR3 length equals 20 residues. The trim removed 3 bases at V and 6 bases at J, leaving 14 bases unmatched. The CDR3 DNA sequence: TGTGCCAGCAGCCAGGCGTACGGACTAGCGGGGGGGATCCTTGCCGGGGAGCTGTTTTTT. It specifies CASSQAYGLAGGILAGELFF.

The CDR3 region has the DNA TGTGCCAGCAGCGACGGACGGGCCGGGGAGCTGTTTTTT. Translating gives CASSDGRAGELFF. J is TRBJ2-2 and V is TRBV5-4; D not certain. The germline V gene encodes CDR1 SGHNT and CDR2 YYREEE (reference sequence). The CDR3 totals 13 residues. V was shortened by 4 bases and J by 6 bases, with 10 bases between the two germline ends.

The chain uses TRBV11-2 and TRBJ1-2; 8 nucleotides line up with TRBD1. Germline V CDR1 and CDR2: SGHAT, FQNNGV. V lost 0 bases to trimming and J lost 6 bases; unmatched junction nucleotides: 9. There are 16 residues in the CDR3. CDR3 bases: TGTGCCAGCAGCTTAGATGGCGGACAGGGCCTTCATGGCTACACCTTC. It yields the protein CASSLDGGQGLHGYTF.

V gene TRBV5-1 combines with J gene TRBJ2-1; the D gene is possibly TRBD1 (5 bases). The CDR3 totals 15 residues. The germline V gene has CDR1 SGHRS and CDR2 YFSETQ. The V end lost 0 bases, the J end lost 2 bases, and 9 bases lay between the germline ends. In DNA, the CDR3 is TGCGCCAGCAGCTTGGAAGGGGCTCCCTACAATGAGCAGTTCTTC. It codes for CASSLEGAPYNEQFF.